These 23 T cell receptor beta chains share one sample of origin, sequenced in a study of graft-versus-host responses after intestinal transplantation. The table came from immunoSEQ multiplex PCR; TCRdb's copy has only in-frame clones and leaves some out. The table records some 120,000 clones, more than 80% of them present only once. Their cognate antigens are unknown. The starting material was unstimulated CD4+ T cells sorted from spleen or lymph node cells, obtained before transplant. These receptor sequences come from a human donor who was the organ donor for an intestinal transplant.

The chain joins TRBV10-3 to TRBJ1-2; D possibly corresponds to TRBD1 (5 bases). V lost 2 bases, J lost 5 bases, and 12 bases lay in between. CDR1 is ENHRY, CDR2 SYGVKD, per germline. The CDR3 covers 14 residues. CDR3 sequence (DNA): TGTGCCATCAGTGAGCTTGGGGGGATTTATGGCTACACCTTC. Translation: CAISELGGIYGYTF.

As to this clone: At the DNA level, this CDR3 is encoded by other sequences in the same sample as well. The rearrangement joins TRBV11-2 to TRBJ1-4; 8 bases agree with TRBD1. CDR1 is SGHAT and CDR2 is FQNNGV in the germline V gene. The CDR3 has 14 amino acids. Trimming at V came to 5 bases and at J to 4 bases, leaving 3 bases not matched to a gene. The CDR3 bases are TGTGCCAGCAGCCGGACAGGGTTTAATGAAAAACTGTTTTTT. Translating gives CASSRTGFNEKLFF.

This clone has just a few counts. Mismatch with germline at one junction end may stem from a read error. The rearrangement links TRBV4-3 to TRBJ1-3; D is ambiguous. The CDR3 runs to 15 residues. Germline V gene sequence: CDR1 LGHNA, CDR2 YSLEER. CDR3 residues: CASSQDPGGGNAIYF. For the CDR3, the DNA is TGCGCCAGCAGCCAAGATCCGGGCGGAGGAAACGCCATATATTTT.

V and J are TRBV28 and TRBJ1-5; D is perhaps TRBD1 (6 bases). Germline-derived CDR1 and CDR2 are MDHEN and SYDVKM. The CDR3 spans 15 residues. Trimming took off 3 bases at V and 1 base at J, with 10 bases between the two ends. In nucleotides, the CDR3 is TGTGCCAGCAGTTTTCTCCAGGGGAGCAATCAGCCCCAGCATTTT. This encodes CASSFLQGSNQPQHF.

In DNA, the CDR3 is TGTGCCAGCAGGAAAATAGCGGAGACAACAGATACGCAGTATTTT. Translation: CASRKIAETTDTQYF. V usage is TRBV6-6 and J usage is TRBJ2-3, with D possibly TRBD2 on 6 matching bases. Trimming shortened V by 6 bases and J by 3 bases, and 16 bases separated the two germline ends. The CDR3 is 15 residues long. The germline V gene has CDR1 MNHNY and CDR2 SVGAGI (reference sequence).

This clone has a single count. The rearrangement links TRBV19 to TRBJ2-3, with TRBD1 matching 7 bases. Trimming cost V 5 bases and J 4 bases; bases outside gene matches: 12. Per the germline V gene, CDR1 is LNHDA and CDR2 is SQIVND (reference sequence). CDR3 length: 16 residues. The CDR3 sequence is CASSLPGQRSPDTQYF. In nucleotides, the CDR3 is TGTGCCAGTAGTCTCCCGGGACAGAGATCCCCAGATACGCAGTATTTT.

The V and J genes are TRBV25-1 and TRBJ1-5, with a tentative D call TRBD1 (6 bases). V gave up 5 bases and J gave up 2 bases, with 16 bases separating them. Germline V gene sequence: CDR1 MGHDK, CDR2 SYGVNS. The CDR3 contains 16 residues. This chain's CDR3 is CASSPAGGWGNQPQHF. CDR3 bases: TGTGCCAGCAGTCCCGCCGGGGGCTGGGGCAATCAGCCCCAGCATTTT.

This chain links TRBV7-6 with TRBJ1-3; no clear D. Trimming pared 4 bases from V and 0 bases from J, leaving 4 bases between. This CDR3 region has 13 residues. Germline lookup yields CDR1 SGHVS and CDR2 FNYEAQ. CDR3 amino acids: CASSSNSGNTIYF. In DNA form, the CDR3 reads TGTGCCAGCAGCTCAAACTCTGGAAACACCATATATTTT. Full variable domain (outside the CDR3, taken from reference TRBV7-6 and TRBJ1-3): GAGVSQSPRYKVTKRGQDVALRCDPISGHVSLYWYRQALGQGPEFLTYFNYEAQQDKSGLPNDRFSAERPEGSISTLTIQRTEQRDSAMYRCASSSNSGNTIYFGEGSWLTVV.

The CDR3 here is CASSPLGGLNEKLFF. CDR3 DNA sequence: TGCGCCAGCAGCCCCTTAGGAGGGCTTAATGAAAAACTGTTTTTT. V usage is TRBV5-1 and J usage is TRBJ1-4; D gene uncertain. Germline V gene lookup returns CDR1 SGHRS and CDR2 YFSETQ. The germline V and J ends were trimmed by 4 bases and 4 bases, with 14 bases remaining between them. CDR3 length: 15 residues.

This chain links TRBV5-3 with TRBJ2-6, with a tentative D call TRBD1 (6 bases). TRBV5-3 is designated an ORF whose function remains uncertain. This CDR3 is built from 13 residues. V was cut by 4 bases and J by 7 bases, with 9 bases left in between. CDR3 nucleotides: TGTGCCAGAAGCCCACAGGGAGCCAACGTCCTGACTTTC. It encodes CARSPQGANVLTF.

The chain uses TRBV5-1 and TRBJ2-5; D unresolved. This CDR3 region has 14 residues. The germline gives CDR1 SGHRS, CDR2 YFSETQ. V lost 0 bases and J lost 2, with 8 bases in between. The CDR3 sequence is CASSLGLVQETQYF. The CDR3 bases are TGCGCCAGCAGCTTGGGACTTGTACAAGAGACCCAGTACTTC.

The chain combines TRBV12-2 with TRBJ2-3; the DNA was not compared with TRBD1, the D call given in the table. TRBV12-2 is marked as a pseudogene. The CDR3 consists of 19 residues. CDR3 sequence: CASRFYHGTGGISTDTQYF. The CDR3 DNA reads TGTGCAAGTCGCTTCTATCACGGGACAGGTGGGATTAGCACAGATACGCAGTATTTT.

The V gene is TRBV6-5, the J gene TRBJ1-5; D is uncertain. Germline V lookup: CDR1 MNHEY, CDR2 SVGAGI. This CDR3 region has 13 residues. Trimming took off 4 bases at V and 0 bases at J, with 4 bases between the two ends. CDR3 protein: CASSFNSNQPQHF. Written as DNA, the CDR3 is TGTGCCAGCAGTTTCAATAGCAATCAGCCCCAGCATTTT.

In DNA form, the CDR3 reads TGTGCCAGCAGTTCGGAGGACAAGCCCTACGAGCAGTACTTC. Amino acid sequence: CASSSEDKPYEQYF. V usage is TRBV6-1 and J usage is TRBJ2-7; D possibly uses TRBD1 or TRBD2 (5 bases each). Trimming stripped 5 bases from V and 2 bases from J, with 13 bases between. Germline-derived CDR1 and CDR2 are MNHNS and SASEGT. This CDR3 comprises 14 residues.

The rearrangement links TRBV12-5 to TRBJ2-7; D gene unclear. This CDR3 has 14 residues. Germline CDR1 reads LGHNT; CDR2 reads FRNRAP. With 0 bases removed from V and 8 bases from J, the gap between germline ends came to 14 bases. The CDR3 loop reads CASGLVEIPPQQYF. In nucleotides, the CDR3 is TGTGCTAGTGGTTTGGTAGAGATTCCGCCTCAGCAGTACTTC. Full variable domain (rest looked up from reference TRBV12-5 and TRBJ2-7): DARVTQTPRHKVTEMGQEVTMRCQPILGHNTVFWYRQTMMQGLELLAYFRNRAPLDDSGMPKDRFSAEMPDATLATLKIQPSEPRDSAVYFCASGLVEIPPQQYFGPGTRLTVT.

This clone was seen once. The chain joins TRBV7-8 to TRBJ2-3; TRBD2 is a possible D gene (5 bases). The CDR3 is 15 residues long. Germline assignment: CDR1 SGHVS and CDR2 FQNEAQ. The V end was cut by 5 bases, the J end by 5 bases, with 17 bases between. CDR3 loop: CASSRSGSSGDTQYF. The DNA of the CDR3 is TGTGCCAGCAGCCGGTCGGGGTCGTCAGGAGATACGCAGTATTTT.

V is TRBV20-1 and J is TRBJ2-1; TRBD1 might be the D (6 bases). The germline V gene encodes CDR1 DFQATT and CDR2 SNEGSKA (reference sequence). This CDR3 spans 11 amino acids. Trimming cost V 5 bases and J 8 bases, with 10 bases left between them. Here the CDR3 reads CSADYRDEQFF. CDR3 nucleotide sequence: TGCAGTGCTGATTACAGGGATGAGCAGTTCTTC.

The chain has TRBV29-1 and TRBJ2-3; D possibly matches TRBD1 or TRBD2 (5 bases each). The CDR3 contains 12 residues. V was pared by 6 bases and J by 1 base, with 8 bases between. Germline V gives CDR1 SQVTM, CDR2 ANQGSEA. CDR3 DNA sequence: TGCAGCGTCAGGGACGGCACAGATACGCAGTATTTT. Residues: CSVRDGTDTQYF.

The chain couples TRBV4-3 to TRBJ2-7; 8 bases agree with TRBD1. Looked up from germline, CDR1 is LGHNA and CDR2 is YSLEER. The ends lost 0 bases at V and 4 bases at J; junction bases unmatched: 8. The CDR3 totals 16 residues. The chain's CDR3 is CASSQDGQGRGYEQYF. For the CDR3, the DNA is TGCGCCAGCAGCCAAGATGGACAGGGTAGAGGGTACGAGCAGTACTTC.

The rearrangement links TRBV7-2 to TRBJ2-5; D remains ambiguous. Trimming left V 2 bases short and J 2 bases short, with 12 bases between. The V gene's germline CDR1 is SGHTA and CDR2 FQGNSA. The CDR3 has 15 amino acids. This CDR3 is CASSLWAVEQETQYF. CDR3 coding DNA: TGTGCCAGCAGCTTATGGGCAGTGGAACAAGAGACCCAGTACTTC.

This clone was counted a single time. The genes are TRBV28 and TRBJ2-7; perhaps TRBD1 as D (5 bases). CDR3 length: 14 residues. Trimming left V 6 bases short and J 4 bases short, with 16 bases between. The V gene's germline CDR1 is MDHEN and CDR2 SYDVKM. DNA of the CDR3: TGTGCCAGCAGCCCTGGACAAGCCCCGTACGAGCAGTACTTC. It yields the protein CASSPGQAPYEQYF. The variable domain in full, completed from reference TRBV28 and TRBJ2-7, reads DVKVTQSSRYLVKRTGEKVFLECVQDMDHENMFWYRQDPGLGLRLIYFSYDVKMKEKGDIPEGYSVSREKKERFSLILESASTNQTSMYLCASSPGQAPYEQYFGPGTRLTVT.

The chain recombines TRBV7-9 with TRBJ1-2; 8 bases line up with TRBD1. Unmatched junction bases numbered 7, after V lost 5 bases and J lost 8 bases. Germline CDR1 reads SEHNR; CDR2 reads FQNEAQ (reference sequence). The length of the CDR3 is 13 residues. The CDR3 nucleotides are TGTGCCAGCAGCCCACGACAGGGGAGCGGCTACACCTTC. Translated, it gives CASSPRQGSGYTF.

This clone was counted between two and nine times. The chain combines TRBV28 with TRBJ1-2; the D gene is possibly TRBD1 (5 bases). The CDR3 is 13 residues long. Trimming removed 2 bases from V and 6 bases from J, with 10 bases in between. Germline CDR1 MDHEN, CDR2 SYDVKM. The CDR3 sequence: CASSLQGYDGYTF. The CDR3 nucleotides read TGTGCCAGCAGTTTACAGGGTTACGATGGCTACACCTTC.